Shown below are 30 T cell receptor beta chains from a single sample sequenced in a study of PD-1 blockade in classical Hodgkin lymphoma. TCRdb's copy holds only in-frame clones and misses some; the assay was immunoSEQ multiplex PCR. The data hold about 7,900 clones, with approximately 80% observed a single time. Time point in this sample: cycle 4 day 1 (C4D1), after around six weeks of nivolumab. Brentuximab vedotin exposure varied among the patients, all of whom had relapsed after autologous stem cell transplantation. The source was peripheral blood mononuclear cells (PBMCs), collected before the fourth cycle of nivolumab. Receptors originate from a human donor with classical Hodgkin lymphoma.

In this sample, this clone turned up a few times. The rearrangement links TRBV2 to TRBJ2-5; maybe TRBD1 (6 bases). V lost 4 bases and J lost 0, with 12 bases in between. The germline CDR1 and CDR2 sequences are SNHLY and FYNNEI. The CDR3 loop spans 15 amino acids. The CDR3: CASSGEGGNQETQYF. DNA of the CDR3: TGTGCCAGCAGTGGAGAAGGGGGAAACCAAGAGACCCAGTACTTC.

The gene calls are TRBV27 and TRBJ2-3, with D unclear. Trimming took off 4 bases at V and 0 bases at J, with 5 bases between the two ends. Germline V CDR1 and CDR2: MNHEY, SMNVEV (reference sequence). The CDR3 sequence is 13 residues long. CDR3 bases: TGTGCCAGCAGTTACCTTAGCACAGATACGCAGTATTTT. Protein: CASSYLSTDTQYF.

This chain links TRBV13 with TRBJ2-5; D is undetermined. V shed 4 bases and J shed 2 bases, with 11 bases lying between them. The CDR3 has 14 amino acids. Germline V CDR1 and CDR2: PRHDT, FYEKMQ (reference sequence). The DNA for the CDR3 is TGTGCCAGCAGCTATCCGGGCAGACAAGAGACCCAGTACTTC. It is translated as CASSYPGRQETQYF.

The gene calls are TRBV2 and TRBJ2-1; D gene uncertain. V lost 2 bases and J 9 bases, leaving 11 bases between the germline ends. Germline V gene sequence: CDR1 SNHLY, CDR2 FYNNEI. The CDR3 spans 13 residues. CDR3 in DNA: TGTGCCAGCAGTGAATTTGACTGGAGTGAGCAGTTCTTC. It is translated as CASSEFDWSEQFF.

The V call is TRBV5-1, the J call TRBJ2-3; D remains ambiguous. V was cut by 2 bases and J by 1 base, with 8 bases left in between. From germline, CDR1 is SGHRS and CDR2 YFSETQ. This CDR3 spans 14 amino acids. CDR3 amino acids: CASSLKTGTDTQYF. CDR3 bases: TGCGCCAGCAGCTTAAAGACTGGCACAGATACGCAGTATTTT.

The chain has TRBV29-1 and TRBJ2-5, with 7 bases fitting TRBD1. The CDR3 length is 12 residues. The germline V gene has CDR1 SQVTM and CDR2 ANQGSEA. Trimming took 7 bases from V and 1 from J; bases not matched to a gene: 3. The CDR3 DNA sequence: TGCAGCGCCAAGGGGGCCCAAGAGACCCAGTACTTC. It specifies CSAKGAQETQYF.

The V gene is TRBV27, the J gene TRBJ2-1; no reliable D call. The ends were cut back, 6 bases at V and 7 bases at J, with 10 bases in the middle. Looked up from germline, CDR1 is MNHEY and CDR2 is SMNVEV (reference sequence). CDR3 length: 12 residues. The CDR3 DNA sequence: TGTGCCAGCAGCGGCATTGGGAATGAGCAGTTCTTC. The encoded protein is CASSGIGNEQFF.

The chain uses TRBV7-8 and TRBJ1-4; tentatively, D is TRBD1 (5 bases). V dropped 8 bases and J dropped 0 bases, with 19 bases sitting between them. The V gene's germline CDR1 is SGHVS and CDR2 FQNEAQ. The CDR3 totals 17 residues. The CDR3 DNA sequence: TGTGCCAGCTACCCACACAGGAGCCAAGCAACTAATGAAAAACTGTTTTTT. Protein product: CASYPHRSQATNEKLFF.

The chain carries TRBV28 and TRBJ1-5, with unresolved D. Trimming left V 4 bases short and J 7 bases short, with 8 bases between. Germline V gene lookup returns CDR1 MDHEN and CDR2 SYDVKM. This CDR3 has 12 residues. The CDR3 DNA reads as TGTGCCAGCAGTTGGGGTCGCCAGCCCCAGCATTTT. Amino acids: CASSWGRQPQHF.

To note about this clone: At one boundary the junction diverges from the germline segment, which might be a read error. The chain couples TRBV7-7 to TRBJ2-1, with 9 positions matching TRBD1. The CDR3 consists of 16 residues. Per germline, CDR1 SSHAT and CDR2 FNYEAQ (reference sequence). CDR3 in amino acids: CASSLRTGGDYNEQFF. In DNA, the CDR3 is TGTGCTAGCAGCTTACGAACAGGGGGCGACTACAATGAGCAGTTCTTC.

V is TRBV28 and J is TRBJ2-4; D unresolved. The ends were cut back, 5 bases at V and 15 bases at J, with 14 bases in the middle. The CDR3 has 11 residues. In germline, CDR1 is MDHEN, CDR2 SYDVKM. The CDR3 loop reads CASSLGQVRYF. CDR3 bases: TGTGCCAGCAGTCTAGGGCAGGTTCGGTACTTC.

In nucleotides, the CDR3 is TGTGCCAGCAGTTACTCTAGGGACTACGAGCAGTACTTC. Translated, it gives CASSYSRDYEQYF. This sequence joins TRBV6-5 and TRBJ2-7; unclear D gene. The CDR3 has 13 residues. The germline CDR1 and CDR2 sequences are MNHEY and SVGAGI. V gave up 0 bases and J gave up 3 bases, with 6 bases separating them.

The chain links TRBV2 to TRBJ2-1; no reliable D call. CDR1 and CDR2 from the germline V gene are SNHLY and FYNNEI. This CDR3 spans 15 amino acids. Deletions cut 6 bases from V and 4 bases from J, with 16 bases between. The CDR3 nucleotides are TGTGCCAGCAGGGTCGGAGAGATGGGTTACAATGAGCAGTTCTTC. Translating it yields CASRVGEMGYNEQFF.

The chain couples TRBV4-2 to TRBJ1-2; D uncertain. The CDR3 sequence is 15 residues long. The germline V gene encodes CDR1 LGHNA and CDR2 YNFKEQ. Trimming shortened V by 0 bases and J by 8 bases, and 16 bases separated the two germline ends. In nucleotides, the CDR3 is TGTGCCAGCAGCCAAGACCCCCCTAACCACAAGGGCTACACCTTC. This codes for CASSQDPPNHKGYTF.

This clone was counted only a few times. The chain couples TRBV28 to TRBJ2-5, with 7 bases matching TRBD1. This CDR3 has 16 amino acids. V was pared by 6 bases and J by 0 bases, with 10 bases of the junction left unmatched. Germline-derived CDR1 and CDR2 are MDHEN and SYDVKM. The CDR3 reads CASSDLDGQDQETQYF. In DNA, the CDR3 is TGTGCCAGCAGCGATCTGGATGGACAGGACCAAGAGACCCAGTACTTC. Looking up the rest from reference TRBV28 and TRBJ2-5 gives the full variable domain: DVKVTQSSRYLVKRTGEKVFLECVQDMDHENMFWYRQDPGLGLRLIYFSYDVKMKEKGDIPEGYSVSREKKERFSLILESASTNQTSMYLCASSDLDGQDQETQYFGPGTRLLVL.

This clone was seen more than once but under ten times. The V call is TRBV29-1, the J call TRBJ2-1, with TRBD1 matching 10 bases. The CDR3 length is 14 residues. CDR1 SQVTM and CDR2 ANQGSEA come from the germline V gene. The J segment lost 3 bases and the V segment lost 7 bases, leaving 6 bases of the junction unmatched. This chain's CDR3 is CSALGQGSYNEQFF. The CDR3 nucleotides read TGCAGCGCACTGGGACAGGGGAGCTACAATGAGCAGTTCTTC.

The genes are TRBV28 and TRBJ2-1; 7 nucleotides line up with TRBD2. This CDR3 spans 14 amino acids. Looked up from germline, CDR1 is MDHEN and CDR2 is SYDVKM. The V segment lost 6 bases and the J segment 4 bases; nucleotides outside the gene matches: 6. The CDR3 region is CASSLGAGYNEQFF. For the CDR3, the DNA is TGTGCCAGCAGCCTAGGAGCGGGGTACAATGAGCAGTTCTTC. Full variable domain (remainder filled in from reference TRBV28 and TRBJ2-1): DVKVTQSSRYLVKRTGEKVFLECVQDMDHENMFWYRQDPGLGLRLIYFSYDVKMKEKGDIPEGYSVSREKKERFSLILESASTNQTSMYLCASSLGAGYNEQFFGPGTRLTVL.

The chain's CDR3 is CASRIASGGAADTQYF. The CDR3 DNA reads as TGTGCCAGCAGAATCGCTAGCGGGGGGGCTGCAGATACGCAGTATTTT. The rearrangement links TRBV28 to TRBJ2-3, with TRBD2 matching 12 bases. The J segment lost 4 bases and the V segment lost 6 bases, leaving 8 bases of the junction unmatched. The CDR3 length is 16 residues. Germline CDR1 is MDHEN and CDR2 is SYDVKM.

This chain links TRBV2 with TRBJ2-2; D is unresolved. V was trimmed by 8 bases and J by 5 bases, leaving 9 bases between them. The CDR3 is 12 residues long. CDR1 and CDR2 from the germline V gene are SNHLY and FYNNEI. As DNA, the CDR3 is TGTGCCAGCCTTTTAATGACCGGGGAGCTGTTTTTT. Translating it yields CASLLMTGELFF.

V usage is TRBV18 and J usage is TRBJ1-1; TRBD1 might be the D (5 bases). CDR1 and CDR2 (germline): KGHSH, LQKENI. This CDR3 region has 14 residues. With 3 bases removed from V and 5 bases from J, the gap between germline ends came to 13 bases. The CDR3 DNA follows: TGTGCCAGCTCACCGGGGCAGGGTGTGACTGAAGCTTTCTTT. This gives the protein CASSPGQGVTEAFF.

This clone was observed a single time. The chain carries TRBV28 and TRBJ2-3; 9 bases are a match to TRBD1. Per the germline V gene, CDR1 is MDHEN and CDR2 is SYDVKM. CDR3 length: 15 amino acids. The trim removed 7 bases at V and 6 bases at J, leaving 11 bases unmatched. CDR3 in amino acids: CASTLGGQGRDTQYF. Written as DNA, the CDR3 is TGTGCCAGCACCCTAGGGGGACAGGGTCGGGATACGCAGTATTTT.

The table lists this clone with a count of one. Germline is not matched at one junction end, which may reflect a read error. The chain is built from TRBV4-2 and TRBJ2-7, with 7 bases that match TRBD2. This CDR3 region has 15 residues. Germline assignment: CDR1 LGHNA and CDR2 YNFKEQ. The CDR3: CASSDYDRGSGGIGF. The DNA of the CDR3 is TGTGCCAGCAGTGACTACGACCGCGGTTCGGGGGGTATTGGCTTC.

The CDR3 DNA is TGTGCCAGCAGCTTTGGACAGGGGGCTAGGGGCTACACCTTC. Protein: CASSFGQGARGYTF. V gene TRBV5-4 combines with J gene TRBJ1-2; the match to TRBD1 covers 11 bases. J was trimmed by 8 bases and V by 2 bases; bases with no gene match: 5. Germline CDR1 reads SGHNT; CDR2 reads YYREEE (reference sequence). The CDR3 is 14 residues long.

The rearrangement uses TRBV9 and TRBJ2-7, with 10 nucleotides matching TRBD1. Trimming at V came to 3 bases and at J to 0 bases, leaving 3 bases not matched to a gene. The CDR3 runs 15 residues. Germline V gene data show CDR1 as SGDLS and CDR2 as YYNGEE. The CDR3 coding sequence is TGTGCCAGCAGCGCGGGACAGGGGTTCTCCTACGAGCAGTACTTC. Translation: CASSAGQGFSYEQYF.

The sample holds one count of this clone. The V call is TRBV28, the J call TRBJ2-7, with D hard to call. CDR3 size: 13 residues. V was cut by 1 base and J by 7 bases, with 11 bases left in between. Germline V gene lookup returns CDR1 MDHEN and CDR2 SYDVKM. CDR3 amino acids: CASSLSETTEQYF. The CDR3, as DNA: TGTGCCAGCAGTTTATCCGAGACGACGGAGCAGTACTTC.

V usage is TRBV5-6 and J usage is TRBJ1-6, with 7 bases aligning to TRBD1. This CDR3 has 12 amino acids. With 5 bases clipped from V and 10 bases from J, the junction kept 3 bases outside the gene matches. The V gene's germline CDR1 is SGHDT and CDR2 YYEEEE. The DNA for the CDR3 is TGTGCCAGCAGTTACAGGGGATCACCCCTCCACTTT. It codes for CASSYRGSPLHF. Together with reference TRBV5-6 and TRBJ1-6, the CDR3 gives the full variable domain: DAGVTQSPTHLIKTRGQQVTLRCSPKSGHDTVSWYQQALGQGPQFIFQYYEEEERQRGNFPDRFSGHQFPNYSSELNVNALLLGDSALYLCASSYRGSPLHFGNGTRLTVT.

This chain joins TRBV5-1 and TRBJ2-2; 11 bases agree with TRBD2. Germline V gene sequence: CDR1 SGHRS, CDR2 YFSETQ. This CDR3 contains 19 residues. J gave up 1 base and V 3 bases, and 11 bases lay outside the gene matches. The CDR3: CASSWVTSGGQMNTGELFF. CDR3 in DNA: TGCGCCAGCAGCTGGGTAACTAGCGGGGGACAGATGAACACCGGGGAGCTGTTTTTT.

The genes are TRBV5-1 and TRBJ2-4; TRBD1 matches at 12 bases. The germline V gene encodes CDR1 SGHRS and CDR2 YFSETQ. The CDR3 contains 19 residues. V was clipped by 4 bases and J by 0 bases; unmatched bases: 11. The CDR3 DNA reads as TGCGCCAGCAGCCCGGAAACCGGGACAGGGGGCTTAGCCAAAAACATTCAGTACTTC. Translating it yields CASSPETGTGGLAKNIQYF.

This clone was observed a handful of times. The gene calls are TRBV10-3 and TRBJ2-1; 13 bases map to TRBD2. CDR3 length equals 14 residues. Germline V lookup: CDR1 ENHRY, CDR2 SYGVKD. V was clipped by 5 bases and J by 7 bases; unmatched bases: 2. CDR3 protein: CAISTSGGENEQFF. CDR3 nucleotides: TGTGCCATCAGTACTAGCGGGGGGGAAAATGAGCAGTTCTTC.

The rearrangement joins TRBV7-8 to TRBJ1-4, with D tentatively TRBD1 (5 bases). The CDR3 loop spans 17 amino acids. Germline CDR1 and CDR2: SGHVS and FQNEAQ. V shed 2 bases and J shed 7 bases, with 20 bases lying between them. Written as DNA, the CDR3 is TGTGCCAGCAGCTTACTATCTTTGGGGCAGGCTGCTGAAAAACTGTTTTTT. It encodes CASSLLSLGQAAEKLFF.